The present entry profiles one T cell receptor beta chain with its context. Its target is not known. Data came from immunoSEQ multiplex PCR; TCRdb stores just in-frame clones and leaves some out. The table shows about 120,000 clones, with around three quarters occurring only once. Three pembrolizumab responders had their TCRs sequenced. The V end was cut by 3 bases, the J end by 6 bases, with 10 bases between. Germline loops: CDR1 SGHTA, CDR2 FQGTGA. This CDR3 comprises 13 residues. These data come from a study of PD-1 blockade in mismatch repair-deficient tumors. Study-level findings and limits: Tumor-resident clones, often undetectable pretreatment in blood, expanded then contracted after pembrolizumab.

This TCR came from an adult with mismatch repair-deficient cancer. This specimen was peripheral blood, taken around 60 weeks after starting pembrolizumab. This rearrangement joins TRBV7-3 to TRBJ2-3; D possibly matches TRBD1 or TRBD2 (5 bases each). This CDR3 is CASSFGGADTQYF. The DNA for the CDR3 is TGTGCCAGCAGCTTTGGGGGTGCCGATACGCAGTATTTT. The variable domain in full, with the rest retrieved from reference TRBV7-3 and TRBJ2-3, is GAGVSQTPSNKVTEKGKYVELRCDPISGHTALYWYRQSLGQGPEFLIYFQGTGAADDSGLPNDRFFAVRPEGSVSTLKIQRTERGDSAVYLCASSFGGADTQYFGPGTRLTVL.